This T cell receptor beta chain was obtained from a study of shared clonotypes between healthy human individuals. It was across several immunoSEQ plates that each subset's genomic DNA was evenly split. TCRdb keeps only in-frame clones here, not all; method: immunoSEQ multiplex PCR. The table includes approximately 510,000 clones, 75% to 85% detected once. This clonotype was obtained from a woman aged 40 to 50 in good health. Some clones in this sample may be carry-over from other donors' samples. Sample: PBMCs.

CDR3 DNA sequence: TGTGCCAGCAGTGAGGGACTAGCGGGAGGGGGGTACAATGAGCAGTTCTTC. Its protein product is CASSEGLAGGGYNEQFF. The genes are TRBV2 and TRBJ2-1; 16 bases fit TRBD2. Per the germline V gene, CDR1 is SNHLY and CDR2 is FYNNEI. The CDR3 length is 17 residues. Trimming at V came to 3 bases and at J to 4 bases, leaving 3 bases not matched to a gene.